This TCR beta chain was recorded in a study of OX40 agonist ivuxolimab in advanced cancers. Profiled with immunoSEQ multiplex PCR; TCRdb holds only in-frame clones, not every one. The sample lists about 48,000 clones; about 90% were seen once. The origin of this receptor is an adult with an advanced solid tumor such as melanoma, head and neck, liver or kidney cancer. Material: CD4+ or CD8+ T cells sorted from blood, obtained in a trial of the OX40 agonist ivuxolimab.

The CDR3 is CASSQPGQGTGELFF. The CDR3 nucleotides read TGCGCCAGCAGCCAACCGGGACAGGGGACCGGGGAGCTGTTTTTT. The rearrangement links TRBV4-3 to TRBJ2-2; 10 bases fit TRBD1. Looked up from germline, CDR1 is LGHNA and CDR2 is YSLEER. The junction had 2 bases not matched to a gene; V was cut back by 2 bases and J by 5 bases. There are 15 residues in the CDR3.